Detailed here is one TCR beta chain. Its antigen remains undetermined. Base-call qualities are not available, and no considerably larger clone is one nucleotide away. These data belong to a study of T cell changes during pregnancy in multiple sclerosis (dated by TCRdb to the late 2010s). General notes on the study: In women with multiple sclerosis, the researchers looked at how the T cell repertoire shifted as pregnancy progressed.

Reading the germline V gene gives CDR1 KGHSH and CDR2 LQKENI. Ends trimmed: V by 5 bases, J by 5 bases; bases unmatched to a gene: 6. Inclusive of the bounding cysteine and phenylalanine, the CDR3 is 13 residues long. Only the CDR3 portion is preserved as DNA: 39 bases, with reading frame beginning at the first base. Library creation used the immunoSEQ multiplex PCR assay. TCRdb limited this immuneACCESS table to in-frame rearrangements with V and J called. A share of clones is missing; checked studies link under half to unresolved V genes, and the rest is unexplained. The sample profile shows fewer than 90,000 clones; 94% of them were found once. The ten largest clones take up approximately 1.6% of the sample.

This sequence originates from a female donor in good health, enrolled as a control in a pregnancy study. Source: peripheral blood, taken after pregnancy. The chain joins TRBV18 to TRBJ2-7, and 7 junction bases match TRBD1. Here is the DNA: TGTGCCAGCTCAACAGGGGCCGGGGACGAGCAGTACTTC. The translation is CASSTGAGDEQYF.